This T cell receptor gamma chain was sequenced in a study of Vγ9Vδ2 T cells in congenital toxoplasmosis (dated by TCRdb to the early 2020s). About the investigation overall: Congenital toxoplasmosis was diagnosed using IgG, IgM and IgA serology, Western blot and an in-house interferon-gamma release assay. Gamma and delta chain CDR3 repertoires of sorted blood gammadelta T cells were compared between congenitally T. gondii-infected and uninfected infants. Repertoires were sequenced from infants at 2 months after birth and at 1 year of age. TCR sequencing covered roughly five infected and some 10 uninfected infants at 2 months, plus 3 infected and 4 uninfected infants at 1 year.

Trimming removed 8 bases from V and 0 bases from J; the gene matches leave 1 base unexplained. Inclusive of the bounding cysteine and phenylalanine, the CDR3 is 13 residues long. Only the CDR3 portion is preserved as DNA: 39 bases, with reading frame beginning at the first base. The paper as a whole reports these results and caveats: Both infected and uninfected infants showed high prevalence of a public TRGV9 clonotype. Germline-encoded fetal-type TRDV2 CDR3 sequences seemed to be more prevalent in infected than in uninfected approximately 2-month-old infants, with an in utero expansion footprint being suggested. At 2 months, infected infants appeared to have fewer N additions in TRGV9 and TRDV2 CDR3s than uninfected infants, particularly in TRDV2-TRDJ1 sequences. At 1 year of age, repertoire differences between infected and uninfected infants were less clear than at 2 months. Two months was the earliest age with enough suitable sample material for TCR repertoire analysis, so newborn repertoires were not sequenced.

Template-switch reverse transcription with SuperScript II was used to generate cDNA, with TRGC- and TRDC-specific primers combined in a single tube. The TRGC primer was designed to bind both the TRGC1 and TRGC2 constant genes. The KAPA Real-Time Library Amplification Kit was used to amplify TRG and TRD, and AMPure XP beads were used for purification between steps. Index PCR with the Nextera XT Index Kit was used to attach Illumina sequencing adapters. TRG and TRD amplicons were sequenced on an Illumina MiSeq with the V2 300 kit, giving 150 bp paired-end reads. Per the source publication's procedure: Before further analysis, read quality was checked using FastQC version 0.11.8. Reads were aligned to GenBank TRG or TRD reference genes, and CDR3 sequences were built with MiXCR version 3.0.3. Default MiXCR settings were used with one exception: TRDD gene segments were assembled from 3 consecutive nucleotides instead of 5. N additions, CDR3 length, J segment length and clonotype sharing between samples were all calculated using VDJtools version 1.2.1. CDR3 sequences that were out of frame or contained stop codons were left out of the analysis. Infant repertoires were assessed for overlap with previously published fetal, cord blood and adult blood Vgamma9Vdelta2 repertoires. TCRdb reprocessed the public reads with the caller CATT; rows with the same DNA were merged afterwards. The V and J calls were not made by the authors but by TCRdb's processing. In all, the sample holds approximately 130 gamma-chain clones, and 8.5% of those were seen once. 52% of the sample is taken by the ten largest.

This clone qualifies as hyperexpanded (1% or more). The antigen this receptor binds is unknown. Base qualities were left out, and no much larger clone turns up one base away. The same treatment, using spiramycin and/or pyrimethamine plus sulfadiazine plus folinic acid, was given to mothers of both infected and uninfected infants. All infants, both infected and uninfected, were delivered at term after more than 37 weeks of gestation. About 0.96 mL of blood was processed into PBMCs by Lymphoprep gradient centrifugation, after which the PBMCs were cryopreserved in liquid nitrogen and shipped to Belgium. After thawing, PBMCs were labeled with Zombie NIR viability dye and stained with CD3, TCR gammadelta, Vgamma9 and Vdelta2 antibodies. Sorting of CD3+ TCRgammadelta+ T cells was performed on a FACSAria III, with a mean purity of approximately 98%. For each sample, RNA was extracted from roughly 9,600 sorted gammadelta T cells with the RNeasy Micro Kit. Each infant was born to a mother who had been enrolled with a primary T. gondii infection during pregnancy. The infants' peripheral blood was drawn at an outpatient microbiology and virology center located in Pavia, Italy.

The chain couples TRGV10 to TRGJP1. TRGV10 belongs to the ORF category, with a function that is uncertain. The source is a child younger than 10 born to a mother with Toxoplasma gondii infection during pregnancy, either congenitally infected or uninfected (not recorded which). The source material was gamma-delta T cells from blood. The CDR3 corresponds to CAAWDTTGWFKIF. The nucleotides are TGTGCTGCGTGGGATACCACTGGTTGGTTCAAGATATTT.